This passage covers 12 T cell receptor beta chains from one sample sequenced in a study of sequential checkpoint blockade in melanoma. Clones were read by immunoSEQ multiplex PCR, and TCRdb kept only the in-frame ones, dropping some. The sample includes some 5,600 clones, around 21% seen only once; the top ten take approximately 18%. Treatment reported: randomized to nivolumab then ipilimumab (arm A) or the reverse (arm B). The sample consisted of tumor tissue (inferred from file names), taken from a patient given nivolumab and ipilimumab in sequence. The receptors here all came from a human donor with melanoma.

This clone has at least ten counts. This chain links TRBV6-8 with TRBJ1-1, with 8 nucleotides matching TRBD1. Looked up from germline, CDR1 is MNHGY and CDR2 is SAAAGT. The CDR3 consists of 15 residues. J lost 1 base, V lost 6 bases, and 7 bases had no gene match. Written as DNA, the CDR3 is TGTGCCAGCAGGTACCCCAGGGGGCGGAACACTGAAGCTTTCTTT. It yields the protein CASRYPRGRNTEAFF.

This clone is labeled medium-sized. The chain combines TRBV7-2 with TRBJ2-7; no clear D gene. V was shortened by 5 bases and J by 3 bases, with 11 bases between the two germline ends. CDR1 and CDR2 (germline): SGHTA, FQGNSA. The CDR3 runs 13 residues. The DNA for the CDR3 is TGTGCCAGCAGCCCCGGCCCTAACTACGAGCAGTACTTC. Its protein product is CASSPGPNYEQYF.

This chain joins TRBV6-8 and TRBJ1-1, with a weak D call TRBD1 (5 bases). Between the trimmed V and J ends, which lost 7 bases and 1 base, there was a span of 16 bases. The CDR3 is made up of 15 amino acids. The germline V gene encodes CDR1 MNHGY and CDR2 SAAAGT. The CDR3 sequence: CASKTRGFENTEAFF. The CDR3, as DNA: TGTGCCAGCAAAACTCGGGGGTTCGAGAACACTGAAGCTTTCTTT.

This clone was counted a few times. The chain is built from TRBV11-3 and TRBJ2-7; D is perhaps TRBD2 (5 bases). Trimming stripped 5 bases from V and 0 bases from J, with 11 bases between. Germline loops: CDR1 SGHNT, CDR2 YENEEA. The CDR3 has 14 amino acids. CDR3 protein: CASSPRSGSYEQYF. In DNA, the CDR3 is TGTGCCAGCAGCCCGAGGAGCGGCTCCTACGAGCAGTACTTC. The variable domain in full, completed from reference TRBV11-3 and TRBJ2-7, reads EAGVVQSPRYKIIEKKQPVAFWCNPISGHNTLYWYLQNLGQGPELLIRYENEEAVDDSQLPKDRFSAERLKGVDSTLKIQPAELGDSAVYLCASSPRSGSYEQYFGPGTRLTVT.

This clone was counted a few times. The chain carries TRBV6-8 and TRBJ2-1; perhaps TRBD2 as D (5 bases). Trimming took 5 bases from V and 7 from J, leaving 15 bases between them. The germline V gene has CDR1 MNHGY and CDR2 SAAAGT. This CDR3 spans 14 amino acids. The DNA of the CDR3 is TGTGCCAGCAGTCCGCGGGTGGAGCGGAATGAGCAGTTCTTC. This translates into CASSPRVERNEQFF.

This clone was detected only a few times. The chain carries TRBV5-1 and TRBJ2-3, with 11 bases lining up with TRBD2. Trimming removed 2 bases from V and 6 bases from J; junction bases left unmatched: 5. The CDR3 spans 15 residues. CDR1 is SGHRS and CDR2 is YFSETQ in the germline V gene. CDR3 region: CASSFSGGASDTQYF. The CDR3 region has the DNA TGCGCCAGCAGCTTTAGCGGGGGGGCGTCCGATACGCAGTATTTT.

This clone has more than one count but fewer than ten. This sequence joins TRBV28 and TRBJ1-1, with D unclear. The CDR3 contains 13 residues. The germline V gene encodes CDR1 MDHEN and CDR2 SYDVKM. V was shortened by 7 bases and J by 7 bases, with 16 bases between the two germline ends. CDR3 nucleotides: TGTGCCAGCAAGGAATTTCCGGGGAATGAAGCTTTCTTT. This sequence encodes CASKEFPGNEAFF.

The table lists this clone with a few counts. The CDR3 DNA follows: TGTGCCACACCCACGACGAACACCGGGGAGCTGTTTTTT. Residues: CATPTTNTGELFF. The rearrangement joins TRBV7-4 to TRBJ2-2; D gene unclear. Trimming left V 10 bases short and J 0 bases short, with 9 bases between. This CDR3 has 13 residues. The germline V gene has CDR1 SGHVT and CDR2 SQSDAQ.

This clone was seen a handful of times. The chain couples TRBV6-8 to TRBJ1-1, with D unclear. V was pared by 3 bases and J by 1 base, with 6 bases between. This CDR3 spans 13 amino acids. In germline, CDR1 is MNHGY, CDR2 SAAAGT. The CDR3 sequence is CASSYFGNTEAFF. The CDR3, as DNA: TGTGCCAGCAGTTATTTTGGGAACACTGAAGCTTTCTTT.

By frequency in the sample, this clone is medium-sized. The chain links TRBV6-8 to TRBJ2-3; D is uncertain. CDR1 and CDR2 (germline): MNHGY, SAAAGT. The CDR3 runs 15 residues. Between the trimmed V and J ends, which lost 7 bases and 3 bases, there was a span of 17 bases. The chain's CDR3 is CASNPRVSRTDTQYF. CDR3 nucleotide sequence: TGTGCCAGCAACCCACGTGTTTCGAGGACAGATACGCAGTATTTT.

V is TRBV29-1 and J is TRBJ2-3; D unclear. CDR1 and CDR2 from the germline V gene are SQVTM and ANQGSEA. V lost 2 bases and J lost 6, with 15 bases in between. The CDR3 runs 14 residues. CDR3 sequence reads: CSVETLQGWDTQYF. The CDR3 region has the DNA TGCAGCGTTGAAACACTCCAAGGTTGGGATACGCAGTATTTT.

At least ten counts were recorded for this clone. J is TRBJ1-4 and V is TRBV11-3; TRBD1 is a possible D gene (5 bases). Trimming took off 3 bases at V and 3 bases at J, with 8 bases between the two ends. The germline V gene has CDR1 SGHNT and CDR2 YENEEA. The CDR3 extends over 14 amino acids. This chain's CDR3 is CASSLGLPNEKLFF. DNA for the CDR3: TGTGCCAGCAGCTTGGGGCTACCTAATGAAAAACTGTTTTTT.